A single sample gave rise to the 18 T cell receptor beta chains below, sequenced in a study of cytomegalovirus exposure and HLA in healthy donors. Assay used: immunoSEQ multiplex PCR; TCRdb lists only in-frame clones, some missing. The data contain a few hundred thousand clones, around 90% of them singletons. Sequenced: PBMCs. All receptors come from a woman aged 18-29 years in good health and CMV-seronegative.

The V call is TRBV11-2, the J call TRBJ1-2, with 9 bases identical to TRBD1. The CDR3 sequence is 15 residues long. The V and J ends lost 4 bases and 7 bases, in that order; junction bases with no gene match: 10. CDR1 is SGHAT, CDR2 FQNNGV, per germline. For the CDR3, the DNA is TGTGCCAGCAGCTCCCTGGACAGGGGAAGAGTTGGCTACACCTTC. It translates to CASSSLDRGRVGYTF.

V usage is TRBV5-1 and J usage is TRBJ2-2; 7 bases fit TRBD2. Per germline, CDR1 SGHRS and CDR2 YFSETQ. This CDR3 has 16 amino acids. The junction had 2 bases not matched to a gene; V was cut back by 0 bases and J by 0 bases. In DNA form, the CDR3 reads TGCGCCAGCAGCTTGGTCAGCGGGGCGAACACCGGGGAGCTGTTTTTT. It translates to CASSLVSGANTGELFF.

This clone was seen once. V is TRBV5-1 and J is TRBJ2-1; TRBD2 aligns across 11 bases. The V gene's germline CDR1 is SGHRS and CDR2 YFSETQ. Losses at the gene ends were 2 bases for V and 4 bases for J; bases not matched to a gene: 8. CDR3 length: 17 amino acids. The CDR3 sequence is CASSLRLAGSGYNEQFF. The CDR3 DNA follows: TGCGCCAGCAGCTTAAGACTAGCGGGATCCGGTTACAATGAGCAGTTCTTC.

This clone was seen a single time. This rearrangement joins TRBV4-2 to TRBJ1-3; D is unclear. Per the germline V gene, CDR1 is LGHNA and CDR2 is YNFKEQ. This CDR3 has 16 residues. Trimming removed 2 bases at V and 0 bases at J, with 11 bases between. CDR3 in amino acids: CASSQHPGNSGNTIYF. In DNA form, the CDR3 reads TGTGCCAGCAGCCAACATCCAGGAAACTCTGGAAACACCATATATTTT.

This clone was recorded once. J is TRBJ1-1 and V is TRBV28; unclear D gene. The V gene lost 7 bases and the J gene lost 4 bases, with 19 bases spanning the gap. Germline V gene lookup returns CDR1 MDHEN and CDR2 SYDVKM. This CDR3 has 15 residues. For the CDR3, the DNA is TGTGCCAGCACTCCAAGGGAGGTAATAAGCACTGAAGCTTTCTTT. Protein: CASTPREVISTEAFF.

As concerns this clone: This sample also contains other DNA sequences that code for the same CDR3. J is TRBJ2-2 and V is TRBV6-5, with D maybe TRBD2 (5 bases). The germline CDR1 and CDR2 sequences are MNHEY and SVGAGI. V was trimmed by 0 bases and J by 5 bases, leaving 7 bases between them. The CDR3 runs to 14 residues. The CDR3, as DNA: TGTGCCAGCAGTTACTCTCGGGATACCGGGGAGCTGTTTTTT. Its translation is CASSYSRDTGELFF.

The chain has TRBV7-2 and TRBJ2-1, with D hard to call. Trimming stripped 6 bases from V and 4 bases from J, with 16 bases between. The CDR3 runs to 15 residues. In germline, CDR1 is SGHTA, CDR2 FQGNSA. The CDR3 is CASRPALDGYNEQFF. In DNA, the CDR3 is TGTGCCAGCAGACCGGCTCTCGACGGGTACAATGAGCAGTTCTTC.

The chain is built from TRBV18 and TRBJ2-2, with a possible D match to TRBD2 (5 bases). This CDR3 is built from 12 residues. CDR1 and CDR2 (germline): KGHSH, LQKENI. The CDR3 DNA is TGTGCTACGGCAGGCGGGACCGGGGAGCTGTTTTTT. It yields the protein CATAGGTGELFF.

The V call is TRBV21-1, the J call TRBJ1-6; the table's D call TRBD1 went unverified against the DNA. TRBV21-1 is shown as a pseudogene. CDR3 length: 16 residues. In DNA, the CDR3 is TGTGCCAGCGGAACCAGGGGTTTCTCCTATAATTCACCCCTCCACTTT. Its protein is CASGTRGFSYNSPLHF.

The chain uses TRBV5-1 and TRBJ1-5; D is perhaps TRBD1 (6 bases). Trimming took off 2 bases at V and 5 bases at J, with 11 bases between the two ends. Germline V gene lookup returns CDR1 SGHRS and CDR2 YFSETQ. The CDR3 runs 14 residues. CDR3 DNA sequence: TGCGCCAGCAGCTTACAGGGTCTCGATCAGCCCCAGCATTTT. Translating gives CASSLQGLDQPQHF.

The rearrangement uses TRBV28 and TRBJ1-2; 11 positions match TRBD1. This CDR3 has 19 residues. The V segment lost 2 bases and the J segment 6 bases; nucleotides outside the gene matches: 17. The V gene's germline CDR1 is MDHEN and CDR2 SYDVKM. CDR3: CASSLRQILTDRGRDGYTF. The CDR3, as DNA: TGTGCCAGCAGTTTACGTCAGATTTTAACGGACAGGGGGCGCGATGGCTACACCTTC.

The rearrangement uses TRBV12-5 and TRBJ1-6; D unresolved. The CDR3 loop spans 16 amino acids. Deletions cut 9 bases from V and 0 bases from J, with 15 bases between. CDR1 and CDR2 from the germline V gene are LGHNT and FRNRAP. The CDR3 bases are TGTGCTAGAGACGAGGGCAGAAGCTCCTATAATTCACCCCTCCACTTT. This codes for CARDEGRSSYNSPLHF.

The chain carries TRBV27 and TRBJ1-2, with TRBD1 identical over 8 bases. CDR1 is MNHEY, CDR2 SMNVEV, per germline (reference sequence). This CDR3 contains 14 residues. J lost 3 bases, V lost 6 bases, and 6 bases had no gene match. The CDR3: CASRPGGADYGYTF. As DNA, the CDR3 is TGTGCCAGCAGACCAGGGGGCGCTGACTATGGCTACACCTTC.

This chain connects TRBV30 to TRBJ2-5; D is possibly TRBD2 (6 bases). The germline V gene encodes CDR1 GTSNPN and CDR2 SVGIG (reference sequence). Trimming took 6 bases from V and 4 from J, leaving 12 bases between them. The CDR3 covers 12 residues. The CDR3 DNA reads TGTGCCTGTTGGCGGGGCGGAGAGACCCAGTACTTC. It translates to CACWRGGETQYF.

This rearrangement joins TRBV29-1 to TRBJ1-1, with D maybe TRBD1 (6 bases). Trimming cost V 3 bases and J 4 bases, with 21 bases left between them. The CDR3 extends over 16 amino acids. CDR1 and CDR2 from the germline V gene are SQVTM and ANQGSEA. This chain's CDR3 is CSVDSPNRARGTEAFF. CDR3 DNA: TGCAGCGTTGACAGCCCGAACAGGGCTCGGGGCACTGAAGCTTTCTTT.

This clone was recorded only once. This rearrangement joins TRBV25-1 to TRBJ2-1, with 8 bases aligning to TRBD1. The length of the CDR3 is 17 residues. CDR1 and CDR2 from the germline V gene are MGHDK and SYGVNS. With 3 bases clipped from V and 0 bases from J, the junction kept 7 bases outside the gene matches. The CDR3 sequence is CASSDLGQGSSYNEQFF. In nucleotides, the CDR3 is TGTGCCAGCAGTGATCTCGGACAGGGCAGCTCCTACAATGAGCAGTTCTTC.

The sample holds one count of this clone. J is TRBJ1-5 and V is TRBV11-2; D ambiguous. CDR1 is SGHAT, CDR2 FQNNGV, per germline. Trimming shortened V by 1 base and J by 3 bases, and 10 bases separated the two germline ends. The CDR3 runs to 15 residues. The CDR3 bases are TGTGCCAGCAGCTTAGGTGAGGCAGACAATCAGCCCCAGCATTTT. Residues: CASSLGEADNQPQHF.

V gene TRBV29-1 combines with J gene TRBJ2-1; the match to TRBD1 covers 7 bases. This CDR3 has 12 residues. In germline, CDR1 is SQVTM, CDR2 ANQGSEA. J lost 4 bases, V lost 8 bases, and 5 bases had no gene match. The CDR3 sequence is CSSRDSYNEQFF. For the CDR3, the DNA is TGCAGCTCCCGGGACAGTTACAATGAGCAGTTCTTC.